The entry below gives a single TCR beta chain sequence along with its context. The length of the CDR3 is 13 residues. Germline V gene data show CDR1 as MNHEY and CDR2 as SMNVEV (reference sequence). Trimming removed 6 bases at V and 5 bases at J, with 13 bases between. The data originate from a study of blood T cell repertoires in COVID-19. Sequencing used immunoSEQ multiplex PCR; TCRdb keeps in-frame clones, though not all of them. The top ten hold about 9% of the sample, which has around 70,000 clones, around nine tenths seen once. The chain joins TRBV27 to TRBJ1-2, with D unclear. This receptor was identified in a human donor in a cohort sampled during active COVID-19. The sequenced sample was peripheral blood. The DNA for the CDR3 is TGTGCCAGCAGGGCAGGTGGAGGTTATGGCTACACCTTC. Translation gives CASRAGGGYGYTF.